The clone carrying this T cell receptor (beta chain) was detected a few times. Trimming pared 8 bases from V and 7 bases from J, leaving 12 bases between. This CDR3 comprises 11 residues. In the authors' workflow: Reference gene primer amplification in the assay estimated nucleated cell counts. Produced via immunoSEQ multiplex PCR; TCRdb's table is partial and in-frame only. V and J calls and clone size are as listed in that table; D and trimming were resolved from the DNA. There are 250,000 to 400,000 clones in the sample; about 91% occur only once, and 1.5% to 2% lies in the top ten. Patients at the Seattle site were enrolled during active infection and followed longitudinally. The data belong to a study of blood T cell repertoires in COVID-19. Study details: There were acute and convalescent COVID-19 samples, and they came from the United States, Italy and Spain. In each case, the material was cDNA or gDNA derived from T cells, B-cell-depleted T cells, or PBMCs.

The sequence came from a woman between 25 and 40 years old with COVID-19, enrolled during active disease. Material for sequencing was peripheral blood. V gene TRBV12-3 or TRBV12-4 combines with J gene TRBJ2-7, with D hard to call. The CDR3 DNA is TGTGCCAGCGGATCCCTCGGGGAGCAGTACTTC. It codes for CASGSLGEQYF.